This T cell receptor (beta chain) was observed in a study of cytomegalovirus exposure and HLA in healthy donors. Findings and limits, study-wide: TCR beta sequences reportedly predicted most subjects' HLA-A and HLA-B alleles accurately. Upon later analysis, TCR association rates were observed to vary by HLA locus, being highest for DRB1 and lowest for HLA-C.

Both 60 Vbeta primers and 13 Jbeta primers went into the PCR. Profiled with immunoSEQ multiplex PCR; TCRdb holds only in-frame clones, not every one. The sample holds about 120,000 clones; 75% to 90% are singletons and the top ten take 2.1%. As concerns this clone: Its target is not known.

V dropped 4 bases and J dropped 1 base, with 17 bases sitting between them. Germline V gene lookup returns CDR1 SGHRS and CDR2 YFSETQ. The CDR3 has 16 residues. The sequence came from a man between 25 and 39 years old in good health and CMV-seronegative. The sample consisted of PBMCs. The chain couples TRBV5-1 to TRBJ1-1, with a tentative D call TRBD1 (5 bases). The CDR3 loop is CASSPGVGVWNTEAFF. The DNA for the CDR3 is TGCGCCAGCAGCCCGGGAGTGGGGGTTTGGAACACTGAAGCTTTCTTT.